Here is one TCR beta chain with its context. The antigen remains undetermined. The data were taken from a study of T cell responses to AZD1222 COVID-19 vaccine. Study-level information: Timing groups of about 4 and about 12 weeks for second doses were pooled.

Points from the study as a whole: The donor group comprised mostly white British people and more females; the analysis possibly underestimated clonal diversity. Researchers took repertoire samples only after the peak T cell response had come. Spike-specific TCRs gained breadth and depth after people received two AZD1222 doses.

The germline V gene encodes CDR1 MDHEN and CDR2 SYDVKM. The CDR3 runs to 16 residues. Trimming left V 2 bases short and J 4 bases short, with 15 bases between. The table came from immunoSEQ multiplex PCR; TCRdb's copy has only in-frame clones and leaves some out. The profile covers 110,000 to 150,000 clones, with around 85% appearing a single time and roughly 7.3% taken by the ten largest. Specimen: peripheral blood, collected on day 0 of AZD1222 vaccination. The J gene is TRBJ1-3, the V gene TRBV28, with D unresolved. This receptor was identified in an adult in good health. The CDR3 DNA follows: TGTGCCAGCAGTTTAATCGGGCCGGTGACCGGAAACACCATATATTTT. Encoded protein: CASSLIGPVTGNTIYF.